This is a list of T cell receptor beta chains from one sample in a study of shared clonotypes between healthy human individuals. Sequencing used immunoSEQ multiplex PCR; TCRdb keeps in-frame clones, though not all of them. The sample contains hundreds of thousands of clones, around 78% of which appear only once. The sequenced sample consisted of memory CD4+ T cells sorted from blood. All receptors derive from a woman aged 25 to 45 in good health. The CDR3 runs from the conserved cysteine through the conserved F or W. The D gene is left open where the match is weak. Clone size is shown for a subset of rows, as once, few, many or a class of expanded clone.

j_call | clone_size | v_call | d_call | cdr3_length | cdr3_nt | cdr3_aa
TRBJ2-7 | . | TRBV14 | . | 13 | TGTGCCAGCAGCCAGAACGTGTTCTACGAGCAGTACTTC | CASSQNVFYEQYF
TRBJ2-1 | . | TRBV15 | . | 18 | TGTGCCACCAGCACCCCCGTGAGACGGGCAACAAAAGACAATGAGCAGTTCTTC | CATSTPVRRATKDNEQFF
TRBJ2-1 | . | TRBV6-5 | . | 15 | TGTGCCAGCAGGAACACCGGGTCTCATCTGACTGAGCAGTTCTTC | CASRNTGSHLTEQFF
TRBJ2-5 | . | TRBV5-1 | TRBD2 | 19 | TGCGCCAGCAGCCGGCGAGGAGGAGGGGCTAGCGGAGCTGGAGAGACCCAGTACTTC | CASSRRGGGASGAGETQYF
TRBJ2-2 | . | TRBV5-1 | TRBD1 | 15 | TGCGCCAGCAGCCCTGGACAGGAAAACACCGGGGAGCTGTTTTTT | CASSPGQENTGELFF
TRBJ2-7 | . | TRBV19 | . | 15 | TGTGCCAGTAGTATGCGAGGGACTGGCTCCTACGAGCAGTACTTC | CASSMRGTGSYEQYF
TRBJ2-7 | . | TRBV4-1 | . | 15 | TGCGCCAGCAGCCTAGCCCTTCTAAGCTCCTACGAGCAGTACTTC | CASSLALLSSYEQYF
TRBJ2-5 | . | TRBV7-9 | . | 13 | TGTGCCAGCAGCTTAAGGGATCGGGAGACCCAGTACTTC | CASSLRDRETQYF
TRBJ2-5 | . | TRBV15 | . | 13 | TGTGCCACCAGCGGAGGGGTGGGGGAGACCCAGTACTTC | CATSGGVGETQYF
TRBJ1-1 | . | TRBV6-1 | . | 14 | TGTGCCAGCAGTGAACCAACAGGGCGTAATAGAGCTTTCTTT | CASSEPTGRNRAFF
TRBJ2-5 | . | TRBV19 | TRBD1 | 14 | TGTGCCAGTAGTATCAGGGCAGGGGGAGAGACCCAGTACTTC | CASSIRAGGETQYF
TRBJ2-5 | . | TRBV6-1 | . | 15 | TGTGCCAGCATTCGCACTGGAGGGTGGTCGGATCCCCAGTACTTC | CASIRTGGWSDPQYF
TRBJ1-4 | . | TRBV29-1 | . | 14 | TGCAGCGTGGGGGAGACAGGCAGGGGTGAAAAACTGTTTTTT | CSVGETGRGEKLFF
TRBJ2-2 | . | TRBV2 | . | 15 | TGTGCCAGCAGGGCGACAGGACCGAACACCGGGGAGCTGTTTTTT | CASRATGPNTGELFF
TRBJ2-3 | . | TRBV15 | . | 17 | TGTGCCACCAGCAGAGACGTGGGGGGTGGAAGCACAGATACGCAGTATTTT | CATSRDVGGGSTDTQYF
TRBJ1-1 | . | TRBV2 | . | 15 | TGTGCCAGCAGGGCTTTGGGGGGCCAGAACACTGAAGCTTTCTTT | CASRALGGQNTEAFF
TRBJ2-5 | . | TRBV11-1 | . | 13 | TGTGCCAGCACCCCCGGGGCTCTGGAGACCCAGTACTTC | CASTPGALETQYF
TRBJ1-1 | . | TRBV6-1 | TRBD1 | 15 | TGTGCCAGCAGTCAACCAGGGGGAAGTAGAACTGAAGCTTTCTTT | CASSQPGGSRTEAFF
TRBJ1-1 | . | TRBV5-5 | . | 13 | TGTGCCAGCAGTTGGAACGGGGAGACTGAAGCTTTCTTT | CASSWNGETEAFF
TRBJ1-4 | few | TRBV5-1 | . | 15 | TGCGCCAGCAGCTTTGGGGGCCGCGCTAATGAAAAACTGTTTTTT | CASSFGGRANEKLFF
TRBJ2-1 | . | TRBV27 | TRBD2 | 15 | TGTGCCAGCAGTTCCCGAGGGACTAGCGGTAATGAGCAGTTCTTC | CASSSRGTSGNEQFF
TRBJ2-1 | . | TRBV27 | TRBD1 | 15 | TGTGCCAGCAGTTTTTTGGGGACAGGGTACAATGAGCAGTTCTTC | CASSFLGTGYNEQFF
TRBJ2-1 | . | TRBV7-9 | . | 15 | TGTGCCAGCAGCCGGACGCTCGACACCTACAATGAGCAGTTCTTC | CASSRTLDTYNEQFF
TRBJ1-1 | few | TRBV20-1 | . | 11 | TGCAGTGCTAGTTGGGACACTGAAGCTTTCTTT | CSASWDTEAFF
TRBJ1-3 | . | TRBV6-5 | . | 13 | TGTGCCAGCAGTTTCAGCTCTGGAAACACCATATATTTT | CASSFSSGNTIYF
TRBJ1-2 | . | TRBV11-2 | . | 12 | TGTGCCAGCAGGCGAGGGCACTATGGCTACACCTTC | CASRRGHYGYTF
TRBJ2-3 | once | TRBV4-1 | TRBD2 | 15 | TGCGCCAGCAGCCAAGAGTCACTAGCGGGAGGCAAGCAGTATTTT | CASSQESLAGGKQYF
TRBJ2-4 | . | TRBV25-1 | TRBD2 | 16 | TGTGCCAGCAGTATCCATGGTCGGGAGGGCGAAAACATTCAGTACTTC | CASSIHGREGENIQYF
TRBJ1-5 | few | TRBV7-9 | . | 14 | TGTGCCAGCAGGGCGGGACCCAGTAATCAGCCCCAGCATTTT | CASRAGPSNQPQHF
TRBJ2-5 | many | TRBV2 | . | 13 | TGTGCCAGCAGTTCATACGGACAAGAGACCCAGTACTTC | CASSSYGQETQYF
TRBJ2-7 | few | TRBV20-1 | . | 11 | TGCAGTGCTCTCGAAAGCTACGAGCAGTACTTC | CSALESYEQYF
TRBJ1-1 | . | TRBV30 | . | 15 | TGTGCCTGGAGTGTACGCGGTGTTCTGAACACTGAAGCTTTCTTT | CAWSVRGVLNTEAFF
TRBJ1-6 | once | TRBV14 | . | 15 | TGTGCCAGCAGCCAAGCCTGGCAGAAAAATTCACCCCTCCACTTT | CASSQAWQKNSPLHF
TRBJ2-5 | . | TRBV27 | . | 11 | TGTGCCAGCAGTAACGAGGAGACCCAGTACTTC | CASSNEETQYF
TRBJ2-2 | . | TRBV15 | . | 17 | TGTGCCACCAGCATCGCTAAGAGGGGAAGGAACACCGGGGAGCTGTTTTTT | CATSIAKRGRNTGELFF
TRBJ2-7 | . | TRBV4-1 | . | 15 | TGCGCCAGCAGCCAAGATCCAAGCCAAACCTACGAGCAGTACTTC | CASSQDPSQTYEQYF
TRBJ2-5 | . | TRBV7-2 | . | 12 | TGTGCCAGCAGCACCAACTCAGAGACCCAGTACTTC | CASSTNSETQYF
TRBJ2-7 | . | TRBV27 | . | 14 | TGTGCCAGCAGTTTTTTCCCAGAGGAGGGCGAGCAGTACTTC | CASSFFPEEGEQYF
TRBJ2-5 | . | TRBV5-6 | TRBD2 | 15 | TGTGCCAGCAGCTTGGGAATAGCGGGAGGAGAGACCCAGTACTTC | CASSLGIAGGETQYF
TRBJ2-3 | few | TRBV7-7 | TRBD2 | 15 | TGTGCCAGCAGCTTTCCTAGCGGCCCCACAGATACGCAGTATTTT | CASSFPSGPTDTQYF
TRBJ1-2 | once | TRBV5-1 | TRBD1 | 16 | TGCGCCAGCAGCTTGGCACAAGTACAGGGGCTCTATGGCTACACCTTC | CASSLAQVQGLYGYTF
TRBJ1-1 | . | TRBV25-1 | TRBD1 | 14 | TGTGCCAGCAGGGTCGTTAAACAGGGGACTGAAGCTTTCTTT | CASRVVKQGTEAFF
TRBJ2-1 | . | TRBV5-5 | TRBD2 | 15 | TGTGCCAGCAGCACCGGACTAGCGGGGGCCAATGAGCAGTTCTTC | CASSTGLAGANEQFF
TRBJ1-1 | . | TRBV27 | . | 13 | TGTGCCAGCAGAAAACAGGTGGACACTGAAGCTTTCTTT | CASRKQVDTEAFF
TRBJ2-1 | . | TRBV28 | TRBD2 | 16 | TGTGCCAGCAGCCGGTGGTCGCTAGCGGGAGCCAATGAGCAGTTCTTC | CASSRWSLAGANEQFF
TRBJ2-5 | . | TRBV5-1 | . | 15 | TGCGCCAGCAGCCTTACTACAGGGCACCAAGAGACCCAGTACTTC | CASSLTTGHQETQYF
TRBJ2-1 | . | TRBV10-3 | TRBD2 | 15 | TGTGCCGTCAAGCCGGGACTAGCGGGAGTGTATGAGCAGTTCTTC | CAVKPGLAGVYEQFF
TRBJ1-4 | few | TRBV2 | . | 15 | TGTGCCAGCAGTGCCCAGTTCGGGACTAATGAAAAACTGTTTTTT | CASSAQFGTNEKLFF
TRBJ2-2 | few | TRBV12-5 | TRBD1 | 17 | TGTGCTAGTGGTTTGGTAACCGGACAGGGGGCTGGCGGGGAGCTGTTTTTT | CASGLVTGQGAGGELFF
TRBJ2-2 | . | TRBV5-1 | . | 14 | TGCGCCAGCAGCTTTGGGGACCCCACCGGGGAGCTGTTTTTT | CASSFGDPTGELFF
TRBJ1-4 | few | TRBV27 | . | 15 | TGTGCCAGCTGTAGAGGGGGGGTTTCGGGTGAAAAACTGTTTTTT | CASCRGGVSGEKLFF
TRBJ1-4 | . | TRBV27 | . | 15 | TGTGCCAGCAGTCCGCGGGGGTCAACTAATGAAAAACTGTTTTTT | CASSPRGSTNEKLFF
TRBJ2-5 | few | TRBV6-5 | . | 13 | TGTGCCAGCAGTCCGGGACGGGAAGAGACCCAGTACTTC | CASSPGREETQYF
TRBJ1-1 | . | TRBV6-1 | . | 18 | TGTGCCAGCAGTGAACCACGGGGCAGCCGGAAGGTGAACACTGAAGCTTTCTTT | CASSEPRGSRKVNTEAFF
TRBJ2-7 | . | TRBV7-9 | . | 13 | TGTGCCAGCAGCTTGGAGGGACAGCTAGAGCAGTACTTC | CASSLEGQLEQYF
TRBJ2-3 | few | TRBV7-2 | TRBD2 | 15 | TGTGCCAGCAGTGGCGGGAGTCCGGTCACAGATACGCAGTATTTT | CASSGGSPVTDTQYF